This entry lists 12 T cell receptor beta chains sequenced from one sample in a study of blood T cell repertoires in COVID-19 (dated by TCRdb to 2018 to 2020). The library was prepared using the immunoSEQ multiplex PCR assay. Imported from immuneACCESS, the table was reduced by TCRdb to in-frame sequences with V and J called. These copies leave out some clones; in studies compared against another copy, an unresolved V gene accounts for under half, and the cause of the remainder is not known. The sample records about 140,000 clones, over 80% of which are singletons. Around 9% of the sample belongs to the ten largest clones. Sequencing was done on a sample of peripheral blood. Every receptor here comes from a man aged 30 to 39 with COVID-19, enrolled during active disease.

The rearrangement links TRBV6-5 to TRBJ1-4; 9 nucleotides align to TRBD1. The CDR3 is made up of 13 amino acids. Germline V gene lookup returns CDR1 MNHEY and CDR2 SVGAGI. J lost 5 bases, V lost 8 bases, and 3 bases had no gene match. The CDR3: CASGDRVNEKLFF. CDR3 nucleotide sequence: TGTGCCAGCGGGGACAGGGTAAATGAAAAACTGTTTTTT.

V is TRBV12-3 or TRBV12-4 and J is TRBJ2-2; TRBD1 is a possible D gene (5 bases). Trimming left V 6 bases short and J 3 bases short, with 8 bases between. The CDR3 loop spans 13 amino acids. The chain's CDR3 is CASRRQYTGELFF. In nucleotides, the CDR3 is TGTGCCAGCAGGCGACAGTACACCGGGGAGCTGTTTTTT.

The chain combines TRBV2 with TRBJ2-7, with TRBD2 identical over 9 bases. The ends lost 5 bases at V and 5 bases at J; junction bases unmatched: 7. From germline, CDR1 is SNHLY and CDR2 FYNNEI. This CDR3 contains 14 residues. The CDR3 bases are TGTGCCAGCAGTACCCGGCGGGGGGGGGACGAGCAGTACTTC. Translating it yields CASSTRRGGDEQYF.

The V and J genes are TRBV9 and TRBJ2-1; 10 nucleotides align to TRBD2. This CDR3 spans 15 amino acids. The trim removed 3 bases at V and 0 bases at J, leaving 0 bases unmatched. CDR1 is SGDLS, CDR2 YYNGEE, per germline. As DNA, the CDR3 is TGTGCCAGCAGCGGGACTAGCGGCTCCTACAATGAGCAGTTCTTC. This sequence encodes CASSGTSGSYNEQFF.

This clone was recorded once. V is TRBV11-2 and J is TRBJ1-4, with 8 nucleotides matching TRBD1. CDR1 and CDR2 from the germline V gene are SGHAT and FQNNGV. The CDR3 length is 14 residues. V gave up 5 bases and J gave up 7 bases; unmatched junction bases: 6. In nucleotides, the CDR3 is TGTGCCAGCAGCCTAAGACAGGGGAGTGAAAAACTGTTTTTT. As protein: CASSLRQGSEKLFF.

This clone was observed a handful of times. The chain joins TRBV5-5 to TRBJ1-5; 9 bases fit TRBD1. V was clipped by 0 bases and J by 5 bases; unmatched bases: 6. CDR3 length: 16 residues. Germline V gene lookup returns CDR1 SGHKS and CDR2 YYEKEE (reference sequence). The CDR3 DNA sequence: TGTGCCAGCAGCTTGGGGTCTGGACAGGGGCATCAGCCCCAGCATTTT. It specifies CASSLGSGQGHQPQHF. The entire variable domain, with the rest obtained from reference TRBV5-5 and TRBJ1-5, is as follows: DAGVTQSPTHLIKTRGQQVTLRCSPISGHKSVSWYQQVLGQGPQFIFQYYEKEERGRGNFPDRFSARQFPNYSSELNVNALLLGDSALYLCASSLGSGQGHQPQHFGDGTRLSIL.

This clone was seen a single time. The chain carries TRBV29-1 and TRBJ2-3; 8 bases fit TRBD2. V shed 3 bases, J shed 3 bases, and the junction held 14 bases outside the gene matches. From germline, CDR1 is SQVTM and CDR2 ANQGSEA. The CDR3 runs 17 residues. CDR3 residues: CSVDWDRRGRRTDTQYF. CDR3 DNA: TGCAGCGTTGATTGGGACCGTCGCGGGAGGAGAACAGATACGCAGTATTTT.

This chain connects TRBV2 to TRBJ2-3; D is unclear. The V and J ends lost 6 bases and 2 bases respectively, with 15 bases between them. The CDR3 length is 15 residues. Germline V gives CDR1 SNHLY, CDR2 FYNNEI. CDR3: CASSGSHLSTDTQYF. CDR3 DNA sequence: TGTGCCAGCAGCGGTAGCCATCTTTCCACAGATACGCAGTATTTT.

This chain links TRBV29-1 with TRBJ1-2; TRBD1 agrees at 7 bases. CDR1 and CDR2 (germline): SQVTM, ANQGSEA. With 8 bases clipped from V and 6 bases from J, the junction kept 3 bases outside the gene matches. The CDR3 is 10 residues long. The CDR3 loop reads CSFQGDGYTF. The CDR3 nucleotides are TGCAGCTTTCAGGGGGATGGCTACACCTTC.

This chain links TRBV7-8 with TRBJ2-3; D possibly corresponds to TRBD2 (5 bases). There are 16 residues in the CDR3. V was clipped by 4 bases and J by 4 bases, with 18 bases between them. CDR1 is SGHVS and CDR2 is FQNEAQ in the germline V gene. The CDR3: CASSYSEGIRADTQYF. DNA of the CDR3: TGTGCCAGCAGCTACAGTGAGGGAATAAGGGCAGATACGCAGTATTTT.

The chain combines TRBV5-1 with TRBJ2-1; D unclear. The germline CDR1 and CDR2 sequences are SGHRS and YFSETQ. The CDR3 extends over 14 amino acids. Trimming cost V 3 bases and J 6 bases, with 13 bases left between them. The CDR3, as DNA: TGCGCCAGCAGCTCGCGAAGAGGCGGCAATGAGCAGTTCTTC. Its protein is CASSSRRGGNEQFF.

CDR3 amino acids: CASRTHRGYRGEKLFF. CDR3 coding DNA: TGTGCCAGTAGGACCCACAGGGGCTACCGTGGAGAAAAACTGTTTTTT. The chain carries TRBV19 and TRBJ1-4, with 7 bases fitting TRBD1. CDR1 and CDR2 (germline): LNHDA, SQIVND (reference sequence). This CDR3 has 16 residues. V gave up 6 bases and J gave up 8 bases; unmatched junction bases: 15.